This passage covers 27 T cell receptor beta chains from one sample sequenced in a study of CD8 T cells in Susac syndrome. Random hexamers were used to reverse transcribe the RNA input (about 0.45 to 1 ug). TCRdb reprocessed the immunoSEQ multiplex PCR reads via MiXCR and lists one record per CDR3 protein. The table has 150,000 to 200,000 distinct CDR3 sequences, approximately 96% seen once. The sequencing input was CD4+ T cells from PBMCs. The source is a human donor in good health.

The rearrangement links TRBV23-1 to TRBJ2-7; 7 nucleotides align to TRBD1. TRBV23-1 belongs to the ORF category, with a function that is uncertain. V lost 2 bases, J lost 0 bases, and 7 bases stayed unmatched. The CDR3 spans 16 residues. The CDR3 here is CASSQVDRWSSYEQYF. The CDR3 DNA follows: TGCGCCAGCAGTCAAGTGGACAGGTGGAGCTCCTACGAGCAGTACTTC.

Turning to this clonotype: A junction boundary mismatches the germline segment, possibly from a read error. V is TRBV3-1 and J is TRBJ2-5; D gene unclear. The CDR3 consists of 13 residues. Germline values: CDR1 LGHDT, CDR2 YNNKEL (reference sequence). The CDR3 is CASSQFQGEAQYF. In nucleotides, the CDR3 is TGTGCCAGCAGCCAATTCCAAGGAGAGGCCCAGTACTTC.

This clonotype was detected only once. The chain employs TRBV10-3 and TRBJ1-1; D call uncertain. Germline-derived CDR1 and CDR2 are ENHRY and SYGVKD. The CDR3 is 15 residues long. The V and J ends lost 2 bases and 5 bases respectively, with 15 bases between them. CDR3 coding DNA: TGTGCCATCAGTGAGCCGCGGATTGCCCAGACTGAAGCTTTCTTT. As protein: CAISEPRIAQTEAFF.

The rearrangement uses TRBV12-3 or TRBV12-4 and TRBJ2-1, with D tentatively TRBD2 (6 bases). The CDR3 length is 15 residues. V lost 1 base to trimming and J lost 7 bases, with 14 bases between them. CDR3 in amino acids: CASSLVSWGENEQFF. The CDR3 nucleotides are TGTGCCAGCAGTTTAGTTAGCTGGGGGGAAAATGAGCAGTTCTTC.

Only one count was recorded for this clonotype. V usage is TRBV29-1 and J usage is TRBJ1-1, with unresolved D. Trimming stripped 7 bases from V and 3 bases from J, with 15 bases between. The germline V gene has CDR1 SQVTM and CDR2 ANQGSEA. The CDR3 has 13 residues. CDR3 nucleotide sequence: TGCAGCGCCTTGGAGCGCCGGGACACTGAAGCTTTCTTT. Encoded protein: CSALERRDTEAFF.

The chain carries TRBV6-6 and TRBJ2-7, with TRBD1 identical over 7 bases. CDR3 length: 13 residues. V trimming: 6 bases; J trimming: 5 bases; junction bases outside the gene matches: 7. The V gene's germline CDR1 is MNHNY and CDR2 SVGAGI (reference sequence). CDR3 protein: CASSSRQGNEQYF. As DNA, the CDR3 is TGTGCCAGCAGCAGCCGACAGGGCAACGAGCAGTACTTC.

This clonotype has just a few counts. CDR3 loop: CASSLPGQETQYF. The CDR3 bases are TGTGCCAGCAGCTTGCCAGGGCAGGAGACCCAGTACTTC. The V call is TRBV5-4, the J call TRBJ2-5; tentative D call: TRBD1 (5 bases). CDR1 is SGHNT, CDR2 YYREEE, per germline (reference sequence). The CDR3 consists of 13 residues. The V end lost 1 base, the J end lost 5 bases, and 9 bases lay between the germline ends.

The gene calls are TRBV3-1 and TRBJ2-2; D is undetermined. Trimming shortened V by 4 bases and J by 1 base, and 13 bases separated the two germline ends. CDR3 length: 16 amino acids. The V gene's germline CDR1 is LGHDT and CDR2 YNNKEL (reference sequence). The DNA of the CDR3 is TGTGCCAGCAGCCCTCCTTGGACCATGAACACCGGGGAGCTGTTTTTT. This encodes CASSPPWTMNTGELFF.

CDR3 amino acids: CASSPGSYEQYF. CDR3 nucleotides: TGTGCCAGCTCACCAGGGTCCTACGAGCAGTACTTC. V gene TRBV18 combines with J gene TRBJ2-7; D is unresolved. Deletions cut 2 bases from V and 1 base from J, with 3 bases between. CDR1 KGHSH and CDR2 LQKENI come from the germline V gene. The CDR3 has 12 amino acids.

The V call is TRBV27, the J call TRBJ2-1; 7 bases fit TRBD2. The germline V gene has CDR1 MNHEY and CDR2 SMNVEV (reference sequence). V shed 5 bases, J shed 5 bases, and the junction held 6 bases outside the gene matches. The CDR3 totals 14 residues. The CDR3 here is CASSGWGGNNEQFF. The CDR3 nucleotides read TGTGCCAGCAGTGGTTGGGGGGGAAACAATGAGCAGTTCTTC.

The V call is TRBV20-1, the J call TRBJ2-3; possibly TRBD2 for D (6 bases). CDR3 length equals 14 residues. The germline V gene encodes CDR1 DFQATT and CDR2 SNEGSKA (reference sequence). Trimming pared 4 bases from V and 5 bases from J, leaving 16 bases between. This chain's CDR3 is CSATTSPSRDTQYF. As DNA, the CDR3 is TGCAGTGCTACCACTAGCCCCTCCAGAGATACGCAGTATTTT.

The genes are TRBV12-3 or TRBV12-4 and TRBJ1-5, with 7 bases fitting TRBD1. With V trimmed by 5 bases and J by 9 bases, 13 bases remained unmatched. CDR3 length: 15 amino acids. CDR3 sequence: CASSHRDSLAGPQHF. As DNA, the CDR3 is TGTGCCAGCAGTCACCGGGACAGCCTAGCCGGGCCCCAGCATTTT.

The rearrangement uses TRBV2 and TRBJ2-5; tentative D call: TRBD1 (5 bases). Germline V gene sequence: CDR1 SNHLY, CDR2 FYNNEI. V lost 7 bases and J 3 bases, leaving 9 bases between the germline ends. The CDR3 has 12 residues. The CDR3 DNA sequence: TGTGCCAGCATAGAGACAGAAGAGACCCAGTACTTC. Amino acids: CASIETEETQYF.

This chain's CDR3 is CASSDETPSATEAFF. DNA for the CDR3: TGTGCCAGCAGTGATGAGACACCTTCTGCGACTGAAGCTTTCTTT. This chain uses TRBV2 with TRBJ1-1; D is unclear. Germline CDR1 is SNHLY and CDR2 is FYNNEI. The length of the CDR3 is 15 residues. Trimming removed 3 bases from V and 5 bases from J, with 16 bases in between.

V is TRBV3-1 and J is TRBJ1-2, with D possibly being TRBD1 (6 bases). Looked up from germline, CDR1 is LGHDT and CDR2 is YNNKEL (reference sequence). The CDR3 loop spans 13 amino acids. V was pared by 1 base and J by 6 bases, with 9 bases between. Here the CDR3 reads CASSQVRQDGYTF. The CDR3 DNA follows: TGTGCCAGCAGCCAAGTAAGACAGGATGGCTACACCTTC.

The rearrangement joins TRBV7-3 to TRBJ1-1; 7 nucleotides match TRBD1. CDR3 length: 20 residues. The J segment lost 1 base and the V segment lost 1 base, leaving 18 bases of the junction unmatched. CDR1 is SGHTA, CDR2 FQGTGA, per germline. CDR3 amino acids: CASSLNGMGQLSGRNTEAFF. For the CDR3, the DNA is TGTGCCAGCAGCTTAAATGGAATGGGACAGCTCTCTGGGCGGAACACTGAAGCTTTCTTT.

This clonotype was counted a single time. The chain combines TRBV15 with TRBJ1-2, with D unclear. Germline CDR1 reads LNHNV; CDR2 reads YYDKDF (reference sequence). The CDR3 is 14 residues long. Trimming removed 0 bases from V and 0 bases from J, with 5 bases in between. The CDR3 sequence is CATSREGSNYGYTF. The DNA of the CDR3 is TGTGCCACCAGCAGAGAAGGTTCTAACTATGGCTACACCTTC.

The chain couples TRBV20-1 to TRBJ2-3; the D gene is possibly TRBD2 (5 bases). Germline V gives CDR1 DFQATT, CDR2 SNEGSKA (reference sequence). The CDR3 has 15 residues. Trimming cost V 3 bases and J 0 bases, with 13 bases left between them. The CDR3 sequence: CSASSPAESTDTQYF. CDR3 DNA: TGCAGTGCTAGTTCACCAGCGGAGAGCACAGATACGCAGTATTTT.

This clonotype has just a few counts. V and J are TRBV7-3 and TRBJ2-1; a possible D gene is TRBD1 (5 bases). The CDR3 runs to 13 residues. V was cut by 5 bases and J by 6 bases, with 11 bases left in between. The germline gives CDR1 SGHTA, CDR2 FQGTGA. In DNA, the CDR3 is TGTGCCAGCAGCCCCATGCAGGGCAATGAGCAGTTCTTC. Its protein product is CASSPMQGNEQFF. Looking up the rest from reference TRBV7-3 and TRBJ2-1 gives the full variable domain: GAGVSQTPSNKVTEKGKYVELRCDPISGHTALYWYRQSLGQGPEFLIYFQGTGAADDSGLPNDRFFAVRPEGSVSTLKIQRTERGDSAVYLCASSPMQGNEQFFGPGTRLTVL.

The chain uses TRBV2 and TRBJ2-2; D unclear. The ends were cut back, 5 bases at V and 1 base at J, with 11 bases in the middle. The CDR3 sequence is 15 residues long. Per germline, CDR1 SNHLY and CDR2 FYNNEI. The CDR3 loop is CASSPQPGNTGELFF. CDR3 in DNA: TGTGCCAGCAGTCCGCAACCGGGGAACACCGGGGAGCTGTTTTTT.

The DNA of the CDR3 is TGTGCCAGCAGCTTAACGTGGGACAGGGGCTCCTACGAGCAGTACTTC. This codes for CASSLTWDRGSYEQYF. This sequence joins TRBV11-2 and TRBJ2-7; 10 bases align to TRBD1. CDR3 length: 16 residues. Germline V gives CDR1 SGHAT, CDR2 FQNNGV. V dropped 2 bases and J dropped 0; count of bases not matched to a gene: 4.

This clonotype was counted once. The chain joins TRBV20-1 to TRBJ1-1; 7 bases fit TRBD1. CDR1 is DFQATT and CDR2 is SNEGSKA in the germline V gene (reference sequence). CDR3 length: 13 residues. J was trimmed by 0 bases and V by 6 bases; bases with no gene match: 4. Written as DNA, the CDR3 is TGCAGTGCAAAACAGGGGATGAACACTGAAGCTTTCTTT. It specifies CSAKQGMNTEAFF.

A single count supports this clonotype. J is TRBJ2-6 and V is TRBV6-6; D may be TRBD2 (5 bases). CDR3 size: 16 residues. The V and J ends lost 1 base and 0 bases respectively, with 7 bases between them. The germline V gene has CDR1 MNHNY and CDR2 SVGAGI (reference sequence). The CDR3 protein is CASSYWAGSGANVLTF. The CDR3 DNA reads as TGTGCCAGCAGTTACTGGGCGGGCTCTGGGGCCAACGTCCTGACTTTC.

V is TRBV29-1 and J is TRBJ2-7; 11 bases are a match to TRBD1. J lost 5 bases, V lost 6 bases, and 9 bases had no gene match. The CDR3 is made up of 14 amino acids. Germline V gives CDR1 SQVTM, CDR2 ANQGSEA. The CDR3 DNA reads TGCAGCGTCGAACCGGGACAGGGGGTCCACGAGCAGTACTTC. This gives the protein CSVEPGQGVHEQYF.

The chain uses TRBV2 and TRBJ1-5; D unclear. The length of the CDR3 is 13 residues. Germline V CDR1 and CDR2: SNHLY, FYNNEI. Trimming pared 7 bases from V and 0 bases from J, leaving 7 bases between. CDR3 amino acids: CASTFNSNQPQHF. CDR3 DNA sequence: TGTGCCAGCACTTTTAATAGCAATCAGCCCCAGCATTTT.

The rearrangement uses TRBV3-1 and TRBJ1-3; the D gene is possibly TRBD1 (6 bases). With 4 bases removed from V and 6 bases from J, the gap between germline ends came to 16 bases. Germline V gene sequence: CDR1 LGHDT, CDR2 YNNKEL (reference sequence). The CDR3 covers 15 residues. The CDR3 region has the DNA TGTGCCAGCAGCCGACAGGTGGGGTCCGTAAACACCATATATTTT. Its translation: CASSRQVGSVNTIYF.

The rearrangement links TRBV18 to TRBJ2-3; TRBD1 matches 7 bases. Looked up from germline, CDR1 is KGHSH and CDR2 is LQKENI. This CDR3 contains 15 residues. Germline trimming cut 6 bases from V and 1 base from J; bases unmatched to any gene: 7. The CDR3 DNA follows: TGTGCCAGCTCGTCTTCACAGGGGCGCACAGATACGCAGTATTTT. Its protein is CASSSSQGRTDTQYF. The complete variable domain, with remaining parts taken from reference TRBV18 and TRBJ2-3, reads NAGVMQNPRHLVRRRGQEARLRCSPMKGHSHVYWYRQLPEEGLKFMVYLQKENIIDESGMPKERFSAEFPKEGPSILRIQQVVRGDSAAYFCASSSSQGRTDTQYFGPGTRLTVL.